The T cell receptor beta chain described here comes from a study of blood T cell repertoires in COVID-19. Across the whole study: Acute-phase and convalescent COVID-19 samples originated in the United States, Italy and Spain. T cells, B-cell-depleted T cells, or PBMCs supplied cDNA or gDNA.

V was clipped by 6 bases and J by 1 base; unmatched bases: 6. The length of the CDR3 is 15 residues. Germline assignment: CDR1 SGHRS and CDR2 YFSETQ. Study processing details: Amplifying reference gene primers gave estimates of nucleated cell counts. Profiled with immunoSEQ multiplex PCR; TCRdb holds only in-frame clones, not every one. V and J calls and clone size are as listed in that table; D and trimming were resolved from the DNA. Here the sample spans 95,000 to 100,000 clones, around 87% being singletons. This clonotype originated in a young woman with acute or convalescent COVID-19. This chain uses TRBV5-1 with TRBJ2-1; 8 bases fit TRBD2. Source material: peripheral blood. CDR3 DNA sequence: TGCGCCAGCATGCGAGCGGGGGAGTCCTACAATGAGCAGTTCTTC. Translating gives CASMRAGESYNEQFF.